These 31 T cell receptor beta chains were sequenced from one sample in a study of cytomegalovirus exposure and HLA in healthy donors. Use of 60 Vbeta and 13 Jbeta primers characterized the PCR. Method: immunoSEQ multiplex PCR; TCRdb's copy keeps in-frame clones and lacks some. The data show approximately 110,000 clones, 77% seen once. The sample consisted of PBMCs. The receptor set was obtained from a woman aged 35 to 49 in good health and CMV-seropositive.

The chain links TRBV29-1 to TRBJ1-4, with TRBD1 as a possible D gene (5 bases). Germline V gene sequence: CDR1 SQVTM, CDR2 ANQGSEA. The CDR3 is 15 residues long. Deletions cut 7 bases from V and 3 bases from J, with 18 bases between. DNA for the CDR3: TGCAGCGCCTCTCGGGGGGTGGGAGCTAATGAAAAACTGTTTTTT. It specifies CSASRGVGANEKLFF. Filled out from reference TRBV29-1 and TRBJ1-4, the complete variable domain reads SAVISQKPSRDICQRGTSLTIQCQVDSQVTMMFWYRQQPGQSLTLIATANQGSEATYESGFVIDKFPISRPNLTFSTLTVSNMSPEDSSIYLCSASRGVGANEKLFFGSGTQLSVL.

The rearrangement links TRBV5-4 to TRBJ1-1; D gene unclear. The V gene's germline CDR1 is SGHNT and CDR2 YYREEE (reference sequence). Trimming cost V 4 bases and J 1 base, with 11 bases left between them. There are 14 residues in the CDR3. CDR3 sequence (DNA): TGTGCCAGCAGCCTGCTGGGAGGGAACACTGAAGCTTTCTTT. This translates into CASSLLGGNTEAFF. Full variable domain (missing parts from reference TRBV5-4 and TRBJ1-1): ETGVTQSPTHLIKTRGQQVTLRCSSQSGHNTVSWYQQALGQGPQFIFQYYREEENGRGNFPPRFSGLQFPNYSSELNVNALELDDSALYLCASSLLGGNTEAFFGQGTRLTVV.

This CDR3 is CASSPPTGTSMNTEAFF. The CDR3 DNA reads TGCGCCAGCAGCCCCCCGACAGGTACCTCCATGAACACTGAAGCTTTCTTT. The genes are TRBV5-1 and TRBJ1-1; weak D call: TRBD1 (6 bases). The CDR3 loop spans 17 amino acids. The germline CDR1 and CDR2 sequences are SGHRS and YFSETQ. The germline V and J ends were trimmed by 4 bases and 0 bases, with 19 bases remaining between them.

This clone showed up just once. The chain couples TRBV13 to TRBJ2-5; possibly TRBD1 for D (5 bases). V was pared by 5 bases and J by 4 bases, with 14 bases between. CDR3 length equals 14 residues. Germline CDR1 PRHDT, CDR2 FYEKMQ (reference sequence). In DNA, the CDR3 is TGTGCCAGCAGCCCCTGGGGCATTTCAGAGACCCAGTACTTC. Translating gives CASSPWGISETQYF. Drawing the rest from reference TRBV13 and TRBJ2-5, the complete variable domain is AAGVIQSPRHLIKEKRETATLKCYPIPRHDTVYWYQQGPGQDPQFLISFYEKMQSDKGSIPDRFSAQQFSDYHSELNMSSLELGDSALYFCASSPWGISETQYFGPGTRLLVL.

The V call is TRBV10-3, the J call TRBJ2-7; a weak D match, TRBD2 (6 bases). This CDR3 is built from 13 residues. Germline CDR1 and CDR2: ENHRY and SYGVKD. V was trimmed by 6 bases and J by 2 bases, leaving 11 bases between them. The DNA of the CDR3 is TGTGCCATCAGCCACCGGGAGCCCTACGAGCAGTACTTC. Its protein product is CAISHREPYEQYF.

The rearrangement joins TRBV28 to TRBJ2-7, with 7 bases aligning to TRBD2. V shed 2 bases, J shed 1 base, and the junction held 5 bases outside the gene matches. The CDR3 loop spans 15 amino acids. Germline-derived CDR1 and CDR2 are MDHEN and SYDVKM. CDR3 residues: CASSLGGRKSYEQYF. For the CDR3, the DNA is TGTGCCAGCAGTTTAGGCGGGAGAAAGTCCTACGAGCAGTACTTC.

This clone was detected once. V is TRBV2 and J is TRBJ2-7; 8 bases line up with TRBD1. CDR3 length equals 13 residues. Germline CDR1 reads SNHLY; CDR2 reads FYNNEI. The V gene end was trimmed by 5 bases and the J gene end by 2 bases; junction bases not matched to a gene: 2. CDR3 bases: TGTGCCAGCAGTTTACAGGGGGCCTACGAGCAGTACTTC. It specifies CASSLQGAYEQYF.

The chain combines TRBV19 with TRBJ1-2, with TRBD1 identical over 8 bases. This CDR3 is 12 amino acids long. Germline V gene sequence: CDR1 LNHDA, CDR2 SQIVND (reference sequence). The junction had 1 base not matched to a gene; V was cut back by 8 bases and J by 2 bases. The CDR3 sequence is CASRTGNYGYTF. The CDR3 DNA reads TGTGCCAGTCGGACAGGGAACTATGGCTACACCTTC.

The V and J genes are TRBV7-2 and TRBJ2-5; maybe TRBD2 (6 bases). CDR1 is SGHTA, CDR2 FQGNSA, per germline. This CDR3 is 12 amino acids long. Deletions cut 5 bases from V and 7 bases from J, with 11 bases between. CDR3 residues: CASSPGLGTQYF. The CDR3 DNA is TGTGCCAGCAGCCCGGGACTGGGGACCCAGTACTTC. Drawing the rest from reference TRBV7-2 and TRBJ2-5, the complete variable domain is GAGVSQSPSNKVTEKGKDVELRCDPISGHTALYWYRQSLGQGLEFLIYFQGNSAPDKSGLPSDRFSAERTGGSVSTLTIQRTQQEDSAVYLCASSPGLGTQYFGPGTRLLVL.

This rearrangement joins TRBV5-4 to TRBJ2-3; TRBD2 aligns across 10 bases. Unmatched junction bases numbered 2, after V lost 1 base and J lost 0 bases. The CDR3 extends over 16 amino acids. Germline CDR1 SGHNT, CDR2 YYREEE (reference sequence). CDR3 sequence reads: CASSLRTSGSTDTQYF. In nucleotides, the CDR3 is TGTGCCAGCAGCTTGCGGACTAGCGGAAGCACAGATACGCAGTATTTT.

CDR3: CASSLWREGRIEQFF. CDR3 nucleotide sequence: TGTGCCAGCAGTTTATGGCGGGAGGGCCGTATTGAGCAGTTCTTC. The V call is TRBV28, the J call TRBJ2-1, with 9 bases aligning to TRBD2. J gave up 9 bases and V 0 bases, and 6 bases lay outside the gene matches. The CDR3 sequence is 15 residues long. Germline CDR1 and CDR2: MDHEN and SYDVKM.

The chain carries TRBV21-1 and TRBJ2-7; TRBD1, the table's D call, was not compared with the DNA. TRBV21-1 is a listed pseudogene. This CDR3 contains 15 residues. The CDR3 coding sequence is TGTGCCAGCAGCAAATTGGGTCAGGGTCTCTACGAGCAGTACTTC. Its translation is CASSKLGQGLYEQYF.

The chain employs TRBV30 and TRBJ2-7; D possibly corresponds to TRBD2 (6 bases). The CDR3 contains 14 residues. CDR1 GTSNPN and CDR2 SVGIG come from the germline V gene (reference sequence). Trimming took 2 bases from V and 2 from J, leaving 13 bases between them. The CDR3 sequence: CAWSPGGGTYEQYF. DNA of the CDR3: TGTGCCTGGAGTCCCGGGGGAGGTACCTACGAGCAGTACTTC.

This sequence joins TRBV5-1 and TRBJ2-7; weak D call: TRBD1 (5 bases). The germline V and J ends were trimmed by 3 bases and 0 bases, with 10 bases remaining between them. Per the germline V gene, CDR1 is SGHRS and CDR2 is YFSETQ. CDR3 length: 14 amino acids. Here the CDR3 reads CASSSQTASYEQYF. In DNA, the CDR3 is TGCGCCAGCAGCTCACAGACAGCCTCCTACGAGCAGTACTTC.

In the case of this clone: Other nucleotide sequences in the sample specify the same CDR3. This chain joins TRBV28 and TRBJ1-1; 9 nucleotides align to TRBD1. This CDR3 has 12 residues. V lost 7 bases, J lost 5 bases, and 2 bases stayed unmatched. The germline CDR1 and CDR2 sequences are MDHEN and SYDVKM. The CDR3 DNA reads TGTGCCAGCATAGACAGGGGGACTGAAGCTTTCTTT. Translated: CASIDRGTEAFF.

The chain uses TRBV6-5 and TRBJ2-1, with 12 bases identical to TRBD2. The CDR3 extends over 14 amino acids. V gave up 5 bases and J gave up 12 bases; unmatched junction bases: 8. Per germline, CDR1 MNHEY and CDR2 SVGAGI. The CDR3 DNA is TGTGCCAGCAGTAGGACTAGCGGGGACCGGGGGCAGTTCTTC. Translated, it gives CASSRTSGDRGQFF.

The gene calls are TRBV28 and TRBJ2-3; a possible D gene is TRBD2 (5 bases). V dropped 4 bases and J dropped 0 bases, with 11 bases sitting between them. Germline V CDR1 and CDR2: MDHEN, SYDVKM. The CDR3 runs to 15 residues. CDR3 loop: CASSSLASSTDTQYF. The CDR3 coding sequence is TGTGCCAGCAGTTCTCTAGCATCTAGCACAGATACGCAGTATTTT.

The chain carries TRBV5-1 and TRBJ2-7; unclear D gene. The CDR3 runs 13 residues. Germline CDR1 and CDR2: SGHRS and YFSETQ. With 0 bases removed from V and 2 bases from J, the gap between germline ends came to 6 bases. The CDR3 protein is CASSLDIPYEQYF. The DNA of the CDR3 is TGCGCCAGCAGCTTGGACATTCCCTACGAGCAGTACTTC.

The V call is TRBV4-1, the J call TRBJ2-7; D possibly corresponds to TRBD2 (6 bases). CDR1 is MGHRA and CDR2 is YSYEKL in the germline V gene. The CDR3 is made up of 15 amino acids. V lost 3 bases and J lost 3, with 15 bases in between. The CDR3 coding sequence is TGCGCCAGCAGCCAGGAGGGAACCACCCTCTACGAGCAGTACTTC. This codes for CASSQEGTTLYEQYF.

The V and J genes are TRBV7-9 and TRBJ2-7; 8 bases align to TRBD1. Germline V CDR1 and CDR2: SEHNR, FQNEAQ (reference sequence). This CDR3 has 19 amino acids. Unmatched junction bases numbered 15, after V lost 0 bases and J lost 2 bases. CDR3 region: CASSLAVGVSGQGPYEQYF. CDR3 nucleotide sequence: TGTGCCAGCAGCTTAGCCGTGGGGGTCTCTGGACAGGGCCCCTACGAGCAGTACTTC.

The V gene is TRBV2, the J gene TRBJ2-5; 8 bases are a match to TRBD2. The DNA matches TRBJ2-7 better at its end, which makes the J call doubtful. CDR3 length: 15 amino acids. Germline CDR1 is SNHLY and CDR2 is FYNNEI. The CDR3 here is CASSERAGGGNEQYF. CDR3 coding DNA: TGTGCCAGCAGTGAACGGGCGGGAGGAGGGAACGAGCAGTACTTC.

The chain employs TRBV19 and TRBJ2-4, with 10 positions matching TRBD2. The CDR3 totals 19 residues. The germline gives CDR1 LNHDA, CDR2 SQIVND (reference sequence). J lost 0 bases, V lost 3 bases, and 11 bases had no gene match. This CDR3 is CASSMSASGSDVAKNIQYF. The CDR3 nucleotides read TGTGCCAGTAGTATGTCGGCTAGCGGGAGCGACGTAGCCAAAAACATTCAGTACTTC.

The V and J genes are TRBV5-1 and TRBJ2-3, with 13 positions matching TRBD2. J lost 5 bases, V lost 4 bases, and 4 bases had no gene match. Germline lookup yields CDR1 SGHRS and CDR2 YFSETQ. The CDR3 is made up of 15 amino acids. CDR3 in amino acids: CASSLRTSGGDTQYF. CDR3 DNA: TGCGCCAGCAGCCTACGGACTAGCGGGGGAGATACGCAGTATTTT.

The gene calls are TRBV7-9 and TRBJ1-1; tentative D call: TRBD1 (5 bases). Germline lookup yields CDR1 SEHNR and CDR2 FQNEAQ (reference sequence). The V gene lost 3 bases and the J gene lost 1 base, with 9 bases spanning the gap. The CDR3 is 14 amino acids. The CDR3 here is CASSFGASNTEAFF. The CDR3 bases are TGTGCCAGCAGCTTTGGGGCCTCGAACACTGAAGCTTTCTTT.

V and J are TRBV7-8 and TRBJ2-1, with 7 bases identical to TRBD1. The germline V gene has CDR1 SGHVS and CDR2 FQNEAQ. The CDR3 totals 12 residues. With 5 bases clipped from V and 12 bases from J, the junction kept 7 bases outside the gene matches. As DNA, the CDR3 is TGTGCCAGCAGCATGCCTGACAGGGCGCAGTTCTTC. Translating gives CASSMPDRAQFF. The whole variable domain, remainder taken from reference TRBV7-8 and TRBJ2-1, is GAGVSQSPRYKVAKRGQDVALRCDPISGHVSLFWYQQALGQGPEFLTYFQNEAQLDKSGLPSDRFFAERPEGSVSTLKIQRTQQEDSAVYLCASSMPDRAQFFGPGTRLTVL.

The chain employs TRBV6-5 and TRBJ1-5, with D possibly matching TRBD1 (6 bases). Per the germline V gene, CDR1 is MNHEY and CDR2 is SVGAGI. The CDR3 has 14 residues. Trimming left V 5 bases short and J 3 bases short, with 11 bases between. The CDR3 here is CASSTGQYNQPQHF. The CDR3 nucleotides are TGTGCCAGCAGTACCGGACAGTACAATCAGCCCCAGCATTTT.

The gene calls are TRBV30 and TRBJ2-3; 9 bases are shared with TRBD2. The V gene end was trimmed by 1 base and the J gene end by 0 bases; junction bases not matched to a gene: 14. Germline CDR1 GTSNPN, CDR2 SVGIG (reference sequence). The CDR3 length is 19 residues. CDR3 coding DNA: TGTGCCTGGAGTGGGGTAGCGGGAGAAGTGGCTGGCAGCACAGATACGCAGTATTTT. Translating it yields CAWSGVAGEVAGSTDTQYF.

The chain uses TRBV5-4 and TRBJ2-5; 9 nucleotides line up with TRBD2. The CDR3 runs 16 residues. The V gene's germline CDR1 is SGHNT and CDR2 YYREEE (reference sequence). Trimming at V came to 7 bases and at J to 5 bases, leaving 15 bases not matched to a gene. Here the CDR3 reads CASHADPLAGLETQYF. CDR3 in DNA: TGTGCCAGCCATGCGGACCCCCTAGCGGGACTTGAGACCCAGTACTTC.

This clone was seen a single time. The chain links TRBV10-1 to TRBJ1-5, with D possibly being TRBD1 (6 bases). The CDR3 consists of 15 residues. CDR1 and CDR2 (germline): WNHNN, SYGVQD (reference sequence). Trimming removed 4 bases at V and 3 bases at J, with 13 bases between. The CDR3 region is CASSVTGGPNQPQHF. Written as DNA, the CDR3 is TGCGCCAGCAGTGTGACGGGGGGCCCCAATCAGCCCCAGCATTTT.

In its sample, this clone was seen once. This rearrangement joins TRBV11-2 to TRBJ2-1, with 14 bases aligning to TRBD2. Trimming cost V 5 bases and J 7 bases; bases outside gene matches: 7. The germline gives CDR1 SGHAT, CDR2 FQNNGV. This CDR3 spans 16 amino acids. The CDR3 DNA reads as TGTGCCAGCAGCACGCGACTAGCGGGAGGGGGAAATGAGCAGTTCTTC. It is translated as CASSTRLAGGGNEQFF.

Points on this clone: The same CDR3 can be traced to other DNA sequences in this sample. The chain joins TRBV29-1 to TRBJ2-7; TRBD1 is a possible D gene (6 bases). The V gene's germline CDR1 is SQVTM and CDR2 ANQGSEA. The V end lost 0 bases, the J end lost 7 bases, and 10 bases lay between the germline ends. There are 12 residues in the CDR3. The CDR3 nucleotides are TGCAGCGTTGAAGAGGGCAGGGGAGAGCAGTACTTC. Amino acid sequence: CSVEEGRGEQYF.